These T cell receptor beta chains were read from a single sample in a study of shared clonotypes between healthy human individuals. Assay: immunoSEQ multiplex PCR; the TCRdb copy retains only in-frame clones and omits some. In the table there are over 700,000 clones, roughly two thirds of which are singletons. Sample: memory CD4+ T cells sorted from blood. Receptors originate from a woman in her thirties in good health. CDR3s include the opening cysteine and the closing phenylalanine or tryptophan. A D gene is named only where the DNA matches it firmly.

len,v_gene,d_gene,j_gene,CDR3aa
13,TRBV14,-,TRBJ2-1,CASSRGLQNEQFF
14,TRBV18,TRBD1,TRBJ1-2,CASSPSRTGGGYTF
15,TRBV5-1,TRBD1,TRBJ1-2,CASSRTTGTGRGYTF
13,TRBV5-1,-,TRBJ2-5,CASSLVGEETQYF
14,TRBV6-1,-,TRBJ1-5,CASRDGHQGQPQHF
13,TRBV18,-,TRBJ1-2,CASSPTPDYGYTF
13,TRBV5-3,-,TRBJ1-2,CARSHSWEYGYTF
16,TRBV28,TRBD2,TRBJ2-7,CASSLLGTSGDYEQYF
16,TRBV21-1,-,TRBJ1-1,CASSKEETGGKSEAFF
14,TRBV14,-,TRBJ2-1,CASSQDILANEQFF
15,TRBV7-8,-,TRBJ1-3,CASSLEWDSGNTIYF
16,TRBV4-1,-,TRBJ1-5,CASSQGITGGNQPQHF
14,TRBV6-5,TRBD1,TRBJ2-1,CASTSVDRGNEQFF
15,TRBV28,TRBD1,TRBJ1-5,CASRQQGQNNQPQHF
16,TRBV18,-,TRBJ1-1,CASSPGLGVMNTEAFF
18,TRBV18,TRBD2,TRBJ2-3,CASSPQEALAGGTDTQYF
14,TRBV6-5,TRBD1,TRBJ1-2,CASSLDRLDYGYTF
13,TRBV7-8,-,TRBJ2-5,CASLGGWQETQYF
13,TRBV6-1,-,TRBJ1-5,CASSTISNQPQHF
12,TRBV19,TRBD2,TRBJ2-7,CASTGLAGEQYF
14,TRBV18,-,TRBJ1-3,CASCGTRGSNTIYF
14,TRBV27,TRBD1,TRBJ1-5,CASSTRQGDQPQHF
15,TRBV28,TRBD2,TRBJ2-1,CASNILAGRYNEQFF
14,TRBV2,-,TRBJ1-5,CASSEGLINQPQHF
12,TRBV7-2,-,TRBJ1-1,CASSSLVEKAFF
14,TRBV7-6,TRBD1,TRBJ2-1,CASSIGQGGNEQFF
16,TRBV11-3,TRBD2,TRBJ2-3,CASSLDGLAGVDTQYF
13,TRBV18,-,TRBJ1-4,CASSPGTDEKLFF
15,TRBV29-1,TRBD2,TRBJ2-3,CSVLSSGSSEDTQYF
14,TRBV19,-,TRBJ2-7,CASSSPGTRPEQYF
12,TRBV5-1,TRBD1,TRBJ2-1,CASSPEGQGQFF
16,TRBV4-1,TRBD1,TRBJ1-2,CASRTPGQGIKNGYTF
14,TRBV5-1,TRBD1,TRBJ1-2,CASSQDRGLGGYTF
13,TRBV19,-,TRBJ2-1,CASNGGAFNEQFF
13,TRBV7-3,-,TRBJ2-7,CASSLAFNYEQYF
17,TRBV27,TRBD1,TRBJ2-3,CASLQRADRGYVDTQYF
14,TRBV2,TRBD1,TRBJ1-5,CASSVRQGNQPQHF
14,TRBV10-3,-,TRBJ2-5,CAISEEGGGTTQYF
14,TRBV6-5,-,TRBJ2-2,CASSYSLTGGELFF
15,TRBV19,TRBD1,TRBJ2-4,CASSIQDRGQAIQYF
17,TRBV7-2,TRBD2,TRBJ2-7,CASSLGGSGRALTEQYF
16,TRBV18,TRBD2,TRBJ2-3,CASSPETSGGTDTQYF
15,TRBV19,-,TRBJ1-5,CASSWGAADGQPQHF
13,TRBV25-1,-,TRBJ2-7,CASSEVGSYEQYF
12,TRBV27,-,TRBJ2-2,CASSSPPGELFF
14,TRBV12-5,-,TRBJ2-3,CASGADWSSATQYF
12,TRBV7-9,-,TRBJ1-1,CASSRMSTEAFF